The present T cell receptor beta chain was sequenced within a study of shared clonotypes between healthy human individuals. Study summary: Three CD4 naive, three CD4 memory, two CD8 naive and one CD8 memory plate were used per donor.

TCRdb's table, derived via immunoSEQ multiplex PCR, lists solely in-frame clones and lacks some. The data contain roughly 2 million clones, 85% to 95% of them singletons. Germline CDR1 reads SGHRS; CDR2 reads YFSETQ. Trimming stripped 3 bases from V and 6 bases from J, with 13 bases between. The CDR3 contains 14 residues. Terminally differentiated effector memory CD45RA+ cells were excluded from the naive CD8 cells, which were CD45RO-negative and positively selected for CCR7. The clonotype comes from a man aged 18 to 29 in good health. Specimen: naive CD8+ T cells sorted from blood. The chain carries TRBV5-1 and TRBJ2-1; TRBD2 is a possible D gene (6 bases). CDR3 nucleotides: TGCGCCAGCAGCTCCGGGACTTCGATCAATGAGCAGTTCTTC. Residues: CASSSGTSINEQFF. The entire variable domain, with the rest obtained from reference TRBV5-1 and TRBJ2-1, is as follows: KAGVTQTPRYLIKTRGQQVTLSCSPISGHRSVSWYQQTPGQGLQFLFEYFSETQRNKGNFPGRFSGRQFSNSRSEMNVSTLELGDSALYLCASSSGTSINEQFFGPGTRLTVL.